The 31 T cell receptor beta chains below were found in one sample sequenced in a study of T cell responses to AZD1222 COVID-19 vaccine. Data came from immunoSEQ multiplex PCR; TCRdb stores just in-frame clones and leaves some out. The sample yields roughly 160,000 clones, approximately 90% seen once. The source was peripheral blood, collected 28 days after the second AZD1222 dose. All receptors come from an adult who received the AZD1222 COVID-19 vaccine.

The rearrangement uses TRBV4-1 and TRBJ1-5; perhaps TRBD1 as D (6 bases). The CDR3 length is 15 residues. Trimming removed 4 bases at V and 5 bases at J, with 15 bases between. Per germline, CDR1 MGHRA and CDR2 YSYEKL. The CDR3 loop is CASSLTGAAYQPQHF. DNA of the CDR3: TGCGCCAGCAGCCTGACGGGGGCCGCCTATCAGCCCCAGCATTTT.

The chain recombines TRBV18 with TRBJ1-4, with TRBD1 matching 8 bases. V lost 3 bases to trimming and J lost 4 bases; unmatched junction nucleotides: 4. CDR1 is KGHSH and CDR2 is LQKENI in the germline V gene. This CDR3 contains 15 residues. Written as DNA, the CDR3 is TGTGCCAGCTCACCGCGGACAGGGAGTAATGAAAAACTGTTTTTT. Its translation is CASSPRTGSNEKLFF.

The J gene is TRBJ2-3, the V gene TRBV7-6; D gene unclear. Germline values: CDR1 SGHVS, CDR2 FNYEAQ. CDR3 size: 18 residues. V lost 3 bases and J 0 bases, leaving 19 bases between the germline ends. CDR3 in amino acids: CASSFRCGPFSSTDTQYF. In nucleotides, the CDR3 is TGTGCCAGCAGCTTTCGTTGCGGTCCATTCTCTAGCACAGATACGCAGTATTTT.

This clone turned up a few times. The chain has TRBV19 and TRBJ2-5; no clear D. CDR3 length equals 11 residues. Trimming cost V 5 bases and J 2 bases, with 3 bases left between them. Germline CDR1 LNHDA, CDR2 SQIVND (reference sequence). The CDR3, as DNA: TGTGCCAGTAGTGAACAAGAGACCCAGTACTTC. Protein: CASSEQETQYF.

The chain joins TRBV14 to TRBJ2-2, with 7 bases identical to TRBD1. Germline V gives CDR1 SGHDN, CDR2 FVKESK. J was trimmed by 0 bases and V by 4 bases; bases with no gene match: 2. The CDR3 length is 15 residues. CDR3 bases: TGTGCCAGCAGCCTTGACAGGGCGAACACCGGGGAGCTGTTTTTT. Amino acid sequence: CASSLDRANTGELFF.

The rearrangement uses TRBV6-1 and TRBJ2-1; 7 bases fit TRBD1. Germline V CDR1 and CDR2: MNHNS, SASEGT. V trimming: 2 bases; J trimming: 5 bases; junction bases outside the gene matches: 6. The CDR3 spans 15 residues. Here the CDR3 reads CASSEMTGRDNEQFF. The DNA for the CDR3 is TGTGCCAGCAGTGAAATGACAGGGCGGGACAATGAGCAGTTCTTC.

The J gene is TRBJ1-4, the V gene TRBV9; 8 nucleotides align to TRBD1. The CDR3 sequence is 14 residues long. V lost 2 bases, J lost 7 bases, and 4 bases stayed unmatched. Germline CDR1 and CDR2: SGDLS and YYNGEE. The CDR3 reads CASSVGTGFEKLFF. Written as DNA, the CDR3 is TGTGCCAGCAGCGTCGGGACAGGCTTTGAAAAACTGTTTTTT.

V usage is TRBV7-9 and J usage is TRBJ1-4; perhaps TRBD1 as D (5 bases). CDR1 is SEHNR and CDR2 is FQNEAQ in the germline V gene (reference sequence). The CDR3 runs 16 residues. The germline V and J ends were trimmed by 0 bases and 4 bases, with 12 bases remaining between them. CDR3 residues: CASSLALGTGNEKLFF. CDR3 sequence (DNA): TGTGCCAGCAGCTTAGCTCTGGGGACGGGTAATGAAAAACTGTTTTTT.

The gene calls are TRBV6-2 or TRBV6-3 and TRBJ1-1; D gene ambiguous. CDR1 is MNHEY and CDR2 is SVGEGT in the germline V gene. The V and J ends lost 4 bases and 3 bases respectively, with 3 bases between them. The CDR3 is 11 amino acids. CDR3 amino acids: CASSFYTEAFF. Here the CDR3 DNA reads TGTGCCAGCAGTTTTTACACTGAAGCTTTCTTT.

This chain joins TRBV7-2 and TRBJ2-2, with D hard to call. V lost 1 base to trimming and J lost 5 bases, with 5 bases between them. Germline V gene sequence: CDR1 SGHTA, CDR2 FQGNSA. The CDR3 covers 13 residues. The CDR3 DNA follows: TGTGCCAGCAGCTTAGTCCCGACCGGGGAGCTGTTTTTT. Protein product: CASSLVPTGELFF. Full variable domain (rest looked up from reference TRBV7-2 and TRBJ2-2): GAGVSQSPSNKVTEKGKDVELRCDPISGHTALYWYRQSLGQGLEFLIYFQGNSAPDKSGLPSDRFSAERTGGSVSTLTIQRTQQEDSAVYLCASSLVPTGELFFGEGSRLTVL.

J is TRBJ1-4 and V is TRBV6-5; TRBD1 is a possible D gene (5 bases). The V and J ends lost 7 bases and 0 bases respectively, with 12 bases between them. Germline assignment: CDR1 MNHEY and CDR2 SVGAGI. The CDR3 runs 15 residues. Here the CDR3 DNA reads TGTGCCAGCATCAAAGCGGACACAACTAATGAAAAACTGTTTTTT. It specifies CASIKADTTNEKLFF.

The chain carries TRBV10-3 and TRBJ1-3; D is unclear. The germline gives CDR1 ENHRY, CDR2 SYGVKD. The CDR3 is made up of 14 amino acids. V was shortened by 0 bases and J by 7 bases, with 10 bases between the two germline ends. CDR3 DNA sequence: TGTGCCATCAGTGAGTCTAGGGCCGGGAACACCATATATTTT. Translation: CAISESRAGNTIYF.

V usage is TRBV6-6 and J usage is TRBJ2-7; tentatively, D is TRBD1 or TRBD2 (5 bases each). Deletions cut 10 bases from V and 2 bases from J, with 24 bases between. This CDR3 is built from 16 residues. Germline V CDR1 and CDR2: MNHNY, SVGAGI (reference sequence). The CDR3 sequence: CATWGVGRDLTYEQYF. CDR3 DNA sequence: TGTGCCACCTGGGGCGTCGGTCGGGACCTTACCTACGAGCAGTACTTC.

The rearrangement uses TRBV5-5 and TRBJ1-1; TRBD1 matches 8 bases. The ends lost 4 bases at V and 5 bases at J; junction bases unmatched: 7. Germline-derived CDR1 and CDR2 are SGHKS and YYEKEE (reference sequence). The CDR3 is made up of 14 amino acids. This chain's CDR3 is CASSIRGLGTEAFF. CDR3 DNA sequence: TGTGCCAGCAGCATCAGGGGGCTCGGGACTGAAGCTTTCTTT.

The genes are TRBV7-9 and TRBJ1-2, with 7 bases fitting TRBD1. The CDR3 totals 15 residues. Looked up from germline, CDR1 is SEHNR and CDR2 is FQNEAQ (reference sequence). The V gene end was trimmed by 0 bases and the J gene end by 3 bases; junction bases not matched to a gene: 4. The CDR3 region has the DNA TGTGCCAGCAGCTTAGCAGGGGACAGATACTATGGCTACACCTTC. Protein: CASSLAGDRYYGYTF.

The gene calls are TRBV4-3 and TRBJ2-3; 12 bases fit TRBD2. CDR3 length: 17 amino acids. Trimming cost V 1 base and J 4 bases; bases outside gene matches: 6. The germline CDR1 and CDR2 sequences are LGHNA and YSLEER. The chain's CDR3 is CASSQGASGGASDTQYF. CDR3 nucleotide sequence: TGCGCCAGCAGCCAAGGGGCTAGCGGGGGGGCGTCAGATACGCAGTATTTT.

CDR3 residues: CASSVGGGGNTIYF. The DNA for the CDR3 is TGTGCCAGCAGCGTAGGTGGGGGTGGAAACACCATATATTTT. The chain has TRBV9 and TRBJ1-3; D perhaps matches TRBD1 (5 bases). This CDR3 has 14 amino acids. The V gene's germline CDR1 is SGDLS and CDR2 YYNGEE. V lost 0 bases and J lost 3, with 7 bases in between.

V is TRBV15 and J is TRBJ1-5, with D perhaps matching TRBD1 (5 bases). The germline V gene encodes CDR1 LNHNV and CDR2 YYDKDF (reference sequence). With 3 bases removed from V and 8 bases from J, the gap between germline ends came to 11 bases. This CDR3 spans 13 amino acids. The CDR3, as DNA: TGTGCCACCAGCAGGGGAGGAGGGGAGCCCCAGCATTTT. Its translation is CATSRGGGEPQHF.

This rearrangement joins TRBV5-1 to TRBJ1-2, with D perhaps matching TRBD1 (6 bases). Trimming cost V 0 bases and J 6 bases, with 12 bases left between them. Germline V gene data show CDR1 as SGHRS and CDR2 as YFSETQ. The CDR3 spans 14 residues. The CDR3 DNA reads as TGCGCCAGCAGCTTGGCCCTCCCAGGGGATGGCTACACCTTC. It codes for CASSLALPGDGYTF.

The chain links TRBV7-9 to TRBJ1-2; D gene ambiguous. This CDR3 region has 12 residues. V was trimmed by 5 bases and J by 8 bases, leaving 12 bases between them. Germline assignment: CDR1 SEHNR and CDR2 FQNEAQ (reference sequence). The CDR3 coding sequence is TGTGCCAGCAGCCCCGGACGCGGGGGCTACACCTTC. This translates into CASSPGRGGYTF. Variable domain in full (rest from reference TRBV7-9 and TRBJ1-2): DTGVSQNPRHKITKRGQNVTFRCDPISEHNRLYWYRQTLGQGPEFLTYFQNEAQLEKSRLLSDRFSAERPKGSFSTLEIQRTEQGDSAMYLCASSPGRGGYTFGSGTRLTVV.

To note about this clone: One end of the junction varies from germline; a read error may be responsible. CDR3 residues: CVWSVGGPEAFF. CDR3 nucleotides: TGTGTCTGGAGCGTGGGGGGCCCAGAAGCTTTCTTT. This sequence joins TRBV30 and TRBJ1-1; weak D call: TRBD1 (6 bases). The CDR3 covers 12 residues. Germline V gene lookup returns CDR1 GTSNPN and CDR2 SVGIG (reference sequence).

For the CDR3, the DNA is TGTGCCAGCAGTGAATCCCTGGGAGGGGGAGAAGCTTTCTTT. The encoded protein is CASSESLGGGEAFF. The chain uses TRBV25-1 and TRBJ1-1, with D possibly TRBD1 on 6 matching bases. Germline-derived CDR1 and CDR2 are MGHDK and SYGVNS. The V end was cut by 1 base, the J end by 8 bases, with 14 bases between. The length of the CDR3 is 14 residues.

J is TRBJ1-1 and V is TRBV9; D uncertain. Trimming took 0 bases from V and 1 from J, leaving 7 bases between them. Germline CDR1 SGDLS, CDR2 YYNGEE. This CDR3 has 14 residues. Written as DNA, the CDR3 is TGTGCCAGCAGCGTAGGTCAGACGAACACTGAAGCTTTCTTT. Residues: CASSVGQTNTEAFF.

The chain has TRBV10-3 and TRBJ1-1; D may be TRBD1 (5 bases). CDR3 length equals 14 residues. The germline CDR1 and CDR2 sequences are ENHRY and SYGVKD. V was cut by 7 bases and J by 1 base, with 13 bases left in between. The CDR3, as DNA: TGTGCCATCACCCAGGGTCTGCCGAACACTGAAGCTTTCTTT. It yields the protein CAITQGLPNTEAFF.

CDR3 amino acids: CASSQLQGINQPQHF. The CDR3 DNA sequence: TGTGCCAGCAGCCAATTACAGGGAATTAATCAGCCCCAGCATTTT. The chain employs TRBV4-2 and TRBJ1-5, with a possible D match to TRBD1 (6 bases). CDR1 and CDR2 from the germline V gene are LGHNA and YNFKEQ. V was pared by 2 bases and J by 4 bases, with 12 bases between. The CDR3 sequence is 15 residues long.

J is TRBJ1-3 and V is TRBV19; D remains ambiguous. The V gene lost 2 bases and the J gene lost 0 bases, with 11 bases spanning the gap. This CDR3 region has 16 residues. Germline assignment: CDR1 LNHDA and CDR2 SQIVND (reference sequence). The CDR3 protein is CASSITGQTSGNTIYF. CDR3 DNA sequence: TGTGCCAGTAGTATAACCGGGCAGACCTCTGGAAACACCATATATTTT.

The chain has TRBV25-1 and TRBJ2-2; D not certain. The germline V gene encodes CDR1 MGHDK and CDR2 SYGVNS. With 2 bases removed from V and 0 bases from J, the gap between germline ends came to 4 bases. This CDR3 has 14 residues. CDR3 bases: TGTGCCAGCAGTGAACGGACGAACACCGGGGAGCTGTTTTTT. This encodes CASSERTNTGELFF.

The V gene is TRBV6-5, the J gene TRBJ1-1, with D possibly TRBD1 on 5 matching bases. Germline V gene lookup returns CDR1 MNHEY and CDR2 SVGAGI. V was shortened by 6 bases and J by 1 base, with 12 bases between the two germline ends. The CDR3 loop spans 14 amino acids. The CDR3 region has the DNA TGTGCCAGCAGGGAGTTGGGGACGAACACTGAAGCTTTCTTT. Its protein is CASRELGTNTEAFF.

This chain uses TRBV15 with TRBJ1-5; D perhaps matches TRBD1 (6 bases). With 8 bases removed from V and 3 bases from J, the gap between germline ends came to 17 bases. Germline assignment: CDR1 LNHNV and CDR2 YYDKDF (reference sequence). CDR3 length: 15 residues. The CDR3 DNA reads as TGTGCCACCGCGAGGGGTGGGGGCATCAATCAGCCCCAGCATTTT. Protein sequence: CATARGGGINQPQHF. Supplemented by reference TRBV15 and TRBJ1-5, the full variable domain reads DAMVIQNPRYQVTQFGKPVTLSCSQTLNHNVMYWYQQKSSQAPKLLFHYYDKDFNNEADTPDNFQSRRPNTSFCFLDIRSPGLGDTAMYLCATARGGGINQPQHFGDGTRLSIL.

The rearrangement joins TRBV2 to TRBJ2-7; a weak D match, TRBD1 (6 bases). The CDR3 sequence is 12 residues long. Germline values: CDR1 SNHLY, CDR2 FYNNEI. V was clipped by 7 bases and J by 1 base, with 8 bases between them. As DNA, the CDR3 is TGTGCCAGCAAGGGGGAGTCCTACGAGCAGTACTTC. This encodes CASKGESYEQYF.

The CDR3 loop is CASSYSRGYTF. The DNA of the CDR3 is TGTGCCAGCAGTTACTCGAGGGGCTACACCTTC. The J gene is TRBJ1-2, the V gene TRBV6-6; D not certain. Germline loops: CDR1 MNHNY, CDR2 SVGAGI (reference sequence). V dropped 0 bases and J dropped 8 bases, with 4 bases sitting between them. This CDR3 spans 11 amino acids.